The 15 T cell receptor beta chains presented below share a single source sample, sequenced in a study of T-cell reconstitution after alpha-beta-depleted transplantation in children. During its preparation, the TCRbeta library received unique molecular identifiers. TCRdb redid the calling of the PCR reads with MiXCR, one entry per CDR3 protein. The sample has around 200,000 distinct CDR3 sequences, about 6.4% seen once. The sequencing used PBMCs from the stem cell graft donor, collected from the stem cell graft. These receptors were collected from a human donor who donated a stem cell graft to a child with Wiskott-Aldrich syndrome.

This clonotype was seen only a few times. The CDR3 nucleotides read TGCGCCAGCAGCTTGGTTGCGGGAGCTTCGTACGAGCAGTACTTC. It yields the protein CASSLVAGASYEQYF. This chain uses TRBV5-1 with TRBJ2-7; 7 bases match TRBD2. Germline values: CDR1 SGHRS, CDR2 YFSETQ. V trimming: 0 bases; J trimming: 4 bases; junction bases outside the gene matches: 7. CDR3 length: 15 residues.

This clonotype was detected many times. This chain links TRBV11-2 with TRBJ2-7, with D perhaps matching TRBD1 or TRBD2 (5 bases each). Trimming cost V 5 bases and J 4 bases, with 21 bases left between them. The germline gives CDR1 SGHAT, CDR2 FQNNGV. The CDR3 runs 16 residues. CDR3 nucleotides: TGTGCCAGCAGCCCAGGGATTACGGGGACCGTTTACGAGCAGTACTTC. Translated: CASSPGITGTVYEQYF.

In its sample, this clonotype was seen many times. Here the CDR3 DNA reads TGTGCCACCAGTGATAGACAGCAGCATCAGCCCCAGCATTTT. Translation: CATSDRQQHQPQHF. J is TRBJ1-5 and V is TRBV24-1, with D possibly being TRBD1 (5 bases). The germline CDR1 and CDR2 sequences are KGHDR and SFDVKD. This CDR3 comprises 14 residues. The V gene lost 3 bases and the J gene lost 5 bases, with 10 bases spanning the gap.

A few counts support this clonotype. The chain employs TRBV20-1 and TRBJ1-5; 7 bases align to TRBD1. Germline CDR1 reads DFQATT; CDR2 reads SNEGSKA (reference sequence). The CDR3 sequence is 15 residues long. The V segment lost 6 bases and the J segment 0 bases; nucleotides outside the gene matches: 8. CDR3 DNA sequence: TGCAGTGCCCCTAACAGGGGTAATAGCAATCAGCCCCAGCATTTT. Translation: CSAPNRGNSNQPQHF.

This clonotype appeared many times. This sequence joins TRBV6-2 or TRBV6-3 and TRBJ2-1; 14 bases are shared with TRBD2. CDR3 length equals 14 residues. Germline CDR1 MNHEY, CDR2 SVGEGT. The V gene end was trimmed by 5 bases and the J gene end by 10 bases; junction bases not matched to a gene: 4. For the CDR3, the DNA is TGTGCCAGCAGTACGACTAGCGGGAGGGGGGAGCAGTTCTTC. Translated: CASSTTSGRGEQFF.

The gene calls are TRBV12-3 or TRBV12-4 and TRBJ2-2; 7 positions agree with TRBD2. The CDR3 runs 16 residues. V shed 6 bases, J shed 5 bases, and the junction held 12 bases outside the gene matches. As DNA, the CDR3 is TGTGCCAGCAGCCCATCCCGTTTGGGGGGGACCGGGGAGCTGTTTTTT. Amino acids: CASSPSRLGGTGELFF.

This clonotype was seen a handful of times. This sequence joins TRBV3-1 and TRBJ2-1; 8 nucleotides align to TRBD1. This CDR3 comprises 17 residues. Per germline, CDR1 LGHDT and CDR2 YNNKEL (reference sequence). Losses at the gene ends were 3 bases for V and 0 bases for J; bases not matched to a gene: 7. CDR3 protein: CASSHGQGANSYNEQFF. The CDR3 bases are TGTGCCAGCAGCCATGGACAGGGCGCCAACTCCTACAATGAGCAGTTCTTC.

This clonotype was seen many times. CDR3 protein: CASSNGPRQYSNQPQHF. The CDR3 DNA sequence: TGTGCCAGCAGCAATGGACCTAGACAGTATAGCAATCAGCCCCAGCATTTT. The chain combines TRBV3-1 with TRBJ1-5, with D tentatively TRBD1 (5 bases). The CDR3 loop spans 17 amino acids. CDR1 and CDR2 (germline): LGHDT, YNNKEL (reference sequence). The V end was cut by 5 bases, the J end by 0 bases, with 17 bases between.

At least ten counts were recorded for this clonotype. This sequence joins TRBV12-3 or TRBV12-4 and TRBJ2-7; the match to TRBD2 covers 12 bases. After removal of 3 bases from V and 4 bases from J, the junction contained 4 bases not matched to a gene. CDR3 length: 15 residues. The CDR3 reads CASSLALAGGYEQYF. The CDR3 bases are TGTGCCAGCAGTTTGGCTCTAGCGGGAGGGTACGAGCAGTACTTC.

This clonotype showed up many times. The chain employs TRBV20-1 and TRBJ2-7; 13 nucleotides match TRBD2. Per the germline V gene, CDR1 is DFQATT and CDR2 is SNEGSKA (reference sequence). V shed 1 base and J 0 bases; nucleotides not matched to a gene: 9. The CDR3 consists of 18 residues. CDR3 sequence reads: CSARVRGLAGPSSYEQYF. The CDR3 DNA sequence: TGCAGTGCTAGAGTTCGGGGACTAGCGGGACCGAGCTCCTACGAGCAGTACTTC.

This clonotype was counted at least ten times. This chain joins TRBV24-1 and TRBJ1-1; D gene uncertain. The CDR3 extends over 13 amino acids. The ends were cut back, 5 bases at V and 6 bases at J, with 12 bases in the middle. Germline V lookup: CDR1 KGHDR, CDR2 SFDVKD. The CDR3 DNA reads as TGTGCCACCAGTGCAGCCGGGGTCCCTGAAGCTTTCTTT. Residues: CATSAAGVPEAFF.

The gene calls are TRBV4-1 and TRBJ2-7; 8 nucleotides align to TRBD1. The germline CDR1 and CDR2 sequences are MGHRA and YSYEKL. V gave up 1 base and J gave up 2 bases; unmatched junction bases: 7. The CDR3 has 16 residues. CDR3: CASSQATPGGTYEQYF. CDR3 nucleotide sequence: TGCGCCAGCAGCCAAGCGACGCCAGGGGGCACCTACGAGCAGTACTTC.

The table lists this clonotype with many counts. The V and J genes are TRBV5-1 and TRBJ2-3; 8 bases are a match to TRBD1. CDR1 SGHRS and CDR2 YFSETQ come from the germline V gene. The CDR3 spans 14 residues. The J segment lost 4 bases and the V segment lost 3 bases, leaving 4 bases of the junction unmatched. CDR3 sequence: CASSSGQGSDTQYF. The CDR3 bases are TGCGCCAGCAGCTCCGGACAGGGTTCAGATACGCAGTATTTT.

This clonotype was observed many times. The chain uses TRBV24-1 and TRBJ2-7, with TRBD2 matching over 8 bases. V shed 3 bases and J 2 bases; nucleotides not matched to a gene: 5. The V gene's germline CDR1 is KGHDR and CDR2 SFDVKD. The CDR3 loop spans 15 amino acids. The CDR3 region is CATSDPLAGPYEQYF. In DNA form, the CDR3 reads TGTGCCACCAGTGATCCCCTAGCGGGCCCCTACGAGCAGTACTTC.

Ten or more counts support this clonotype. In nucleotides, the CDR3 is TGTGCCAGCAGTTACTCGGGGAATTCACCCCTCCACTTT. It translates to CASSYSGNSPLHF. The chain uses TRBV6-5 and TRBJ1-6, with unresolved D. Germline V gives CDR1 MNHEY, CDR2 SVGAGI. V gave up 0 bases and J gave up 7 bases, with 4 bases separating them. CDR3 length equals 13 residues.